The table lists the clone carrying this T cell receptor (beta chain) with a few counts. Its antigen is as yet unknown. These data belong to a study of identifying expanded T cells in peripheral blood. Study-wide results and limits: Technical replicates showed around 1.1 changed clones; approximately 2 weeks about 16; four weeks 19. Variance in clone template counts between approximately two-week samples significantly increased with total template count across all healthy donors.

During the collection period, no donor immune events like infections were recorded. Method: immunoSEQ multiplex PCR; TCRdb's copy keeps in-frame clones and lacks some. The sample holds roughly 56,000 clones, approximately 83% seen once. Germline V lookup: CDR1 SEHNR, CDR2 FQNEAQ (reference sequence). This CDR3 region has 18 residues. Trimming stripped 5 bases from V and 8 bases from J, with 28 bases between. This clonotype was sampled from a person between 18 and 69 years old in good health. The sample was blood. This chain connects TRBV7-9 to TRBJ2-1, with a possible D match to TRBD1 (6 bases). The CDR3 loop reads CASSDSGWGRQGKDEQFF. The CDR3, as DNA: TGTGCCAGCAGCGATTCCGGGTGGGGAAGGCAGGGGAAGGATGAGCAGTTCTTC.